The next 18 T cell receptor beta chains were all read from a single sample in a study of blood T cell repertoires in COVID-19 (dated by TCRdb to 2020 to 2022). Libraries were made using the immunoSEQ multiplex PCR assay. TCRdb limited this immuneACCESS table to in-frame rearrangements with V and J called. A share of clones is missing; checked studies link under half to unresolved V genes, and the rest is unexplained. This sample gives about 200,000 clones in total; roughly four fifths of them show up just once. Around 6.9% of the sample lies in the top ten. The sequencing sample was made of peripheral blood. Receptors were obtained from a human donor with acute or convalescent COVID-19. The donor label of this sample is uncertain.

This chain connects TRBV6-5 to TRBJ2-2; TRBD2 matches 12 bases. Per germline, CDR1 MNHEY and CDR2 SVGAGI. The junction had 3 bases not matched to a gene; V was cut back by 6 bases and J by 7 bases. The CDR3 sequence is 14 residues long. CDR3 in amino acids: CASRRLAGDGELFF. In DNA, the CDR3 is TGTGCCAGCAGAAGACTAGCGGGAGACGGGGAGCTGTTTTTT.

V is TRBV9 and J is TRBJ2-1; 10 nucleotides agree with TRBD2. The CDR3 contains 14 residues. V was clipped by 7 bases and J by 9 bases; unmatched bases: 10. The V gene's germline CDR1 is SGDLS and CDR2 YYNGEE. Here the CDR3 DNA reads TGTGCCAGCTCTACGAGCGGGAGGGTCCTTGAGCAGTTCTTC. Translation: CASSTSGRVLEQFF.

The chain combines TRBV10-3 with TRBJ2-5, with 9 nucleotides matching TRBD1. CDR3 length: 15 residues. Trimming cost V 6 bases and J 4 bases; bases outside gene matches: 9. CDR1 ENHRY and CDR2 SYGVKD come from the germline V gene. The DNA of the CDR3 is TGTGCCATCAGCCCGGGACAGGGAAGTGGAGAGACCCAGTACTTC. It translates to CAISPGQGSGETQYF.

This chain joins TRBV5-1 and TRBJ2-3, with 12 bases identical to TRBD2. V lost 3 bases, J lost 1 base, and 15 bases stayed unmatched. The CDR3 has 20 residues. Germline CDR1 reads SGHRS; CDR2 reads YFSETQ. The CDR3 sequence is CASSSPYRLAGEQGTDTQYF. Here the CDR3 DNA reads TGCGCCAGCAGCTCCCCCTATAGACTAGCGGGAGAGCAGGGCACAGATACGCAGTATTTT.

This CDR3 is CASSLLAGGFTGELFF. Here the CDR3 DNA reads TGTGCCAGCAGCTTATTAGCGGGAGGGTTCACCGGGGAGCTGTTTTTT. This chain links TRBV11-3 with TRBJ2-2; 11 bases match TRBD2. V shed 2 bases, J shed 4 bases, and the junction held 3 bases outside the gene matches. There are 16 residues in the CDR3. The germline gives CDR1 SGHNT, CDR2 YENEEA.

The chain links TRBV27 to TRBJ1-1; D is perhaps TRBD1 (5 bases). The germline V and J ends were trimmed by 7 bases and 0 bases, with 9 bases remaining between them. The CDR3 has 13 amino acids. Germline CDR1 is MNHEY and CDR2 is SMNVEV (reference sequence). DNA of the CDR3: TGTGCCAGCACAGGCAGGGTGAACACTGAAGCTTTCTTT. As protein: CASTGRVNTEAFF.

The CDR3 DNA reads TGTGCCAGCAGCTTAGTAGCAGGGAACTCCTACGAGCAGTACTTC. This translates into CASSLVAGNSYEQYF. The rearrangement joins TRBV7-6 to TRBJ2-7; D is possibly TRBD1 (5 bases). V gave up 1 base and J gave up 0 bases, with 10 bases separating them. This CDR3 spans 15 amino acids. Germline CDR1 SGHVS, CDR2 FNYEAQ.

This chain's CDR3 is CASSPGRQEVFGYTF. The CDR3 nucleotides read TGTGCCAGCTCACCAGGAAGACAGGAAGTATTTGGCTACACCTTC. This chain links TRBV18 with TRBJ1-2; TRBD1 might be the D (6 bases). V was cut by 2 bases and J by 7 bases, with 17 bases left in between. Per the germline V gene, CDR1 is KGHSH and CDR2 is LQKENI. CDR3 length: 15 amino acids.

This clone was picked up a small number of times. The CDR3: CASSLPTGTVSPLHF. The CDR3 coding sequence is TGTGCCAGCAGCCTCCCGACAGGGACGGTTTCACCCCTCCACTTT. V is TRBV28 and J is TRBJ1-6, with 7 bases that match TRBD1. Germline V gives CDR1 MDHEN, CDR2 SYDVKM. With V trimmed by 6 bases and J by 9 bases, 11 bases remained unmatched. The CDR3 loop spans 15 amino acids.

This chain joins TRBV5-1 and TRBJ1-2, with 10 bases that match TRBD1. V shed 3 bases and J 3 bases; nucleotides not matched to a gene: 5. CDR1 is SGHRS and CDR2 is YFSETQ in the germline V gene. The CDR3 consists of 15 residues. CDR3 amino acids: CASSSGQGRDYGYTF. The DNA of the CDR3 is TGCGCCAGCAGCTCGGGACAGGGGAGGGACTATGGCTACACCTTC.

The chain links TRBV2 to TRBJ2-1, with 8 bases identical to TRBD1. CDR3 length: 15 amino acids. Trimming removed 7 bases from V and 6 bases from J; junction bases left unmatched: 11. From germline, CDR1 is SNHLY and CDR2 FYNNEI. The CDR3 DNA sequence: TGTGCCAGCATTCAAAGGGACAGGATCGGCAATGAGCAGTTCTTC. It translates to CASIQRDRIGNEQFF.

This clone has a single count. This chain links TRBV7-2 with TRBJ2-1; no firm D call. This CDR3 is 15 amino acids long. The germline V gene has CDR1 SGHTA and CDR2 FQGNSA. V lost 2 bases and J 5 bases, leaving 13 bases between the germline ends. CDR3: CASSLFETVNNEQFF. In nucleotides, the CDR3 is TGTGCCAGCAGCTTATTTGAAACGGTTAACAATGAGCAGTTCTTC.

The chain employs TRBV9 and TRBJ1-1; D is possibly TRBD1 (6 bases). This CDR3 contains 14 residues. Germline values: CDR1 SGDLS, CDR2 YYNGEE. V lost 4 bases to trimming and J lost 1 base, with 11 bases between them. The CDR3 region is CASSKLTGNTEAFF. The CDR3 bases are TGTGCCAGCAGCAAACTGACAGGGAACACTGAAGCTTTCTTT. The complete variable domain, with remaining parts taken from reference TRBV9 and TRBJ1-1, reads DSGVTQTPKHLITATGQRVTLRCSPRSGDLSVYWYQQSLDQGLQFLIQYYNGEERAKGNILERFSAQQFPDLHSELNLSSLELGDSALYFCASSKLTGNTEAFFGQGTRLTVV.

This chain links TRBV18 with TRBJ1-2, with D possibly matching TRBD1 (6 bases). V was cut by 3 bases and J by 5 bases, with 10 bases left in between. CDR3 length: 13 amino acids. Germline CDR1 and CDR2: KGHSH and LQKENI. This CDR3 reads CASSPDSSYGYTF. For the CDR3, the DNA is TGTGCCAGCTCACCGGACAGCAGTTATGGCTACACCTTC.

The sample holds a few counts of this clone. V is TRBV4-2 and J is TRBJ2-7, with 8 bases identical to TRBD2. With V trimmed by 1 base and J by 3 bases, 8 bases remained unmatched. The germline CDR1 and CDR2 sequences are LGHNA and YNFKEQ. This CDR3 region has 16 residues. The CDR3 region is CASSQVGTSDFYEQYF. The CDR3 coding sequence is TGTGCCAGCAGCCAAGTTGGGACTAGTGACTTCTACGAGCAGTACTTC.

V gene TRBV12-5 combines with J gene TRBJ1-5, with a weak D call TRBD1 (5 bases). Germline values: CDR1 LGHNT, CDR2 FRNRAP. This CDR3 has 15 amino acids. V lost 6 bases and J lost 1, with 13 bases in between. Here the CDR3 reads CASGRGLGSNQPQHF. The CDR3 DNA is TGTGCTAGTGGCCGGGGACTCGGGAGCAATCAGCCCCAGCATTTT.

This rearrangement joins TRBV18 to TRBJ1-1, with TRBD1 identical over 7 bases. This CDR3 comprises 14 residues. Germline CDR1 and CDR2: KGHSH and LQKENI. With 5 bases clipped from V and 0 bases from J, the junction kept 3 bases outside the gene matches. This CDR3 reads CASSGQAVNTEAFF. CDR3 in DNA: TGTGCCAGCTCAGGACAGGCGGTGAACACTGAAGCTTTCTTT.

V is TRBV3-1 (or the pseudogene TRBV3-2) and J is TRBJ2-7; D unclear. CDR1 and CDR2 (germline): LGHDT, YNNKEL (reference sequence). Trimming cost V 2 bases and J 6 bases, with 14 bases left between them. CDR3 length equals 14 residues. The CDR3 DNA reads TGTGCCAGCAGCCAATACCTAGGCAACTCCGAGCAGTACTTC. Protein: CASSQYLGNSEQYF.